This T cell receptor beta chain was captured in a study of technical replicates of blood from a few donors (dated by TCRdb to 2015 to 2018). The protocol used for the library was the immunoSEQ multiplex PCR assay. TCRdb stores this immuneACCESS table with in-frame sequences only. Part of the clones is absent; in the studies checked, under half of the shortfall reflects unresolved V genes, and no reason is known for the rest. The sample profile shows about 88,000 clones; 85% to 95% of them were found once. Under 0.3% of the sample comes from the top ten. The CDR3, cysteine through phenylalanine, is 15 amino acids long. Of the read, only the CDR3 DNA is kept; its 45 bases are in frame from base 1. The CDR1 and CDR2 encoded by the germline V gene (reference sequence) are PRHDT and FYEKMQ. The germline V and J ends show losses of 5 bases and 1 base respectively, and no gene match explains 6 bases of the junction.

In the case of this clone: Its recognized antigen is unknown. Nothing much larger sits one base from this clone, and base qualities are not available.

The specimen was T cells isolated from PBMCs. This receptor was identified in a human donor in good health. Rearrangement joined TRBV13 to TRBJ1-1, and TRBD1 aligns with 8 junction nucleotides. The nucleotide sequence is TGTGCCAGCAGCGAATGGGACAGGAGGAACACTGAAGCTTTCTTT. This sequence encodes CASSEWDRRNTEAFF.